One sample yielded the 20 T cell receptor beta chains listed below, sequenced in a study of T cell responses to AZD1222 COVID-19 vaccine. Assay used: immunoSEQ multiplex PCR; TCRdb lists only in-frame clones, some missing. This table holds about 120,000 clones, 80% to 95% found once. This specimen consisted of peripheral blood, obtained on day 0 of MenACWY control vaccination. The receptors come from an adult in good health.

The gene calls are TRBV10-3 and TRBJ1-1; D is unclear. This CDR3 is built from 13 residues. The germline V gene has CDR1 ENHRY and CDR2 SYGVKD. The V end lost 10 bases, the J end lost 1 base, and 13 bases lay between the germline ends. The CDR3, as DNA: TGTGCCACCAAGTTTCAGTCGAACACTGAAGCTTTCTTT. Translating gives CATKFQSNTEAFF.

The chain carries TRBV18 and TRBJ1-2; D is possibly TRBD1 (5 bases). The CDR3 contains 12 residues. Trimming shortened V by 3 bases and J by 8 bases, and 10 bases separated the two germline ends. Germline V lookup: CDR1 KGHSH, CDR2 LQKENI. CDR3 sequence: CASSPDTLGYTF. The CDR3 DNA is TGTGCCAGCTCACCGGACACGCTGGGCTACACCTTC. Full variable domain (outside the CDR3, taken from reference TRBV18 and TRBJ1-2): NAGVMQNPRHLVRRRGQEARLRCSPMKGHSHVYWYRQLPEEGLKFMVYLQKENIIDESGMPKERFSAEFPKEGPSILRIQQVVRGDSAAYFCASSPDTLGYTFGSGTRLTVV.

Worth noting for this clone: One junction end disagrees with the germline gene, perhaps due to a read error. The J gene is TRBJ2-5, the V gene TRBV10-2; no clear D gene. This CDR3 is 16 amino acids long. Germline V lookup: CDR1 WSHSY, CDR2 SAAADI. DNA of the CDR3: TGCGCCAGCTGTGAGTGGATGGGTGTAAACCAAGAGGCCCAGTACTTC. Translated: CASCEWMGVNQEAQYF.

The gene calls are TRBV3-1 (or the pseudogene TRBV3-2) and TRBJ1-4, with D unresolved. This CDR3 spans 13 amino acids. Trimming removed 3 bases at V and 7 bases at J, with 9 bases between. The germline CDR1 and CDR2 sequences are LGHDT and YNNKEL (reference sequence). The CDR3 DNA sequence: TGTGCCAGCAGCCAGGGGATCATTGAAAAACTGTTTTTT. Protein: CASSQGIIEKLFF.

The J gene is TRBJ1-2, the V gene TRBV28; 8 nucleotides agree with TRBD1. V was clipped by 2 bases and J by 4 bases; unmatched bases: 9. There are 16 residues in the CDR3. Germline CDR1 reads MDHEN; CDR2 reads SYDVKM. CDR3 bases: TGTGCCAGCAGTTTAACACATTCAGGACAGGGCTATGGCTACACCTTC. Translating it yields CASSLTHSGQGYGYTF.

This clone was found once. V is TRBV5-1 and J is TRBJ2-3, with D maybe TRBD1 (6 bases). V lost 0 bases to trimming and J lost 6 bases, with 17 bases between them. From germline, CDR1 is SGHRS and CDR2 YFSETQ. There are 16 residues in the CDR3. CDR3 protein: CASSLVSGVSQDTQYF. CDR3 sequence (DNA): TGCGCCAGCAGCTTGGTTTCAGGGGTATCTCAGGATACGCAGTATTTT.

Points on this clone: The same CDR3 also results from other DNA sequences found in this sample. V gene TRBV27 combines with J gene TRBJ1-1, with D unresolved. Deletions cut 0 bases from V and 0 bases from J, with 2 bases between. This CDR3 region has 13 residues. Germline loops: CDR1 MNHEY, CDR2 SMNVEV (reference sequence). CDR3 DNA sequence: TGTGCCAGCAGTTTATCGGTGAACACTGAAGCTTTCTTT. This gives the protein CASSLSVNTEAFF.

CDR3 coding DNA: TGCAGCGTCGGGCCTAGCACAGATACGCAGTATTTT. It yields the protein CSVGPSTDTQYF. This chain uses TRBV29-1 with TRBJ2-3; no clear D. This CDR3 is 12 amino acids long. CDR1 is SQVTM, CDR2 ANQGSEA, per germline. V gave up 6 bases and J gave up 0 bases, with 7 bases separating them.

The chain recombines TRBV4-3 with TRBJ1-6; perhaps TRBD1 as D (6 bases). Germline V gene lookup returns CDR1 LGHNA and CDR2 YSLEER. The CDR3 spans 19 residues. The V end was cut by 1 base, the J end by 0 bases, with 16 bases between. The CDR3 is CASSQVGTRNPSYNSPLHF. The CDR3 DNA is TGCGCCAGCAGCCAAGTTGGGACAAGGAACCCCTCCTATAATTCACCCCTCCACTTT.

A word on this clone: The sample contains more than one DNA sequence encoding this CDR3. V gene TRBV9 combines with J gene TRBJ2-1; TRBD2 might be the D (5 bases). The CDR3 has 12 amino acids. Germline V gene sequence: CDR1 SGDLS, CDR2 YYNGEE. V was cut by 5 bases and J by 8 bases, with 11 bases left in between. CDR3 sequence reads: CASSRLADEQFF. In DNA, the CDR3 is TGTGCCAGCAGTCGTCTAGCTGATGAGCAGTTCTTC.

As concerns this clone: This sample also contains other DNA sequences that code for the same CDR3. The chain recombines TRBV9 with TRBJ2-7, with D possibly being TRBD1 (5 bases). CDR1 SGDLS and CDR2 YYNGEE come from the germline V gene. Trimming removed 0 bases at V and 3 bases at J, with 10 bases between. This CDR3 has 14 amino acids. CDR3 DNA sequence: TGTGCCAGCAGCGTAGGTGGGCAGGGCTACGAGCAGTACTTC. It yields the protein CASSVGGQGYEQYF.

The V and J genes are TRBV6-6 and TRBJ2-2; D remains ambiguous. Trimming removed 2 bases at V and 2 bases at J, with 3 bases between. Germline CDR1 is MNHNY and CDR2 is SVGAGI (reference sequence). This CDR3 contains 13 residues. CDR3 sequence: CASSYINTGELFF. The CDR3, as DNA: TGTGCCAGCAGTTACATTAACACCGGGGAGCTGTTTTTT.

This sequence joins TRBV7-3 and TRBJ2-3, with 10 bases aligning to TRBD2. The V and J ends lost 4 bases and 7 bases, in that order; junction bases with no gene match: 8. The CDR3 runs to 15 residues. CDR1 is SGHTA and CDR2 is FQGTGA in the germline V gene. CDR3 loop: CASSSTSGNYNTQYF. CDR3 coding DNA: TGTGCCAGCAGCTCCACTAGCGGGAATTATAATACGCAGTATTTT.

The chain links TRBV7-9 to TRBJ1-3; D uncertain. V lost 3 bases, J lost 0 bases, and 12 bases lay in between. From germline, CDR1 is SEHNR and CDR2 FQNEAQ (reference sequence). The CDR3 loop spans 16 amino acids. The CDR3 sequence is CASSFSGANSGNTIYF. The CDR3 region has the DNA TGTGCCAGCAGCTTCTCAGGCGCTAACTCTGGAAACACCATATATTTT.

This rearrangement joins TRBV21-1 to TRBJ2-7; the table's D call, TRBD2, has no DNA check behind it. TRBV21-1 has pseudogene status. The CDR3 consists of 15 residues. CDR3 in DNA: TGTGCCAGCGCGGGCAGCGACCAAATGGGCTACGAGCAGTACGTC. Its protein is CASAGSDQMGYEQYV.

This clone was observed a single time. The chain combines TRBV27 with TRBJ2-3; no definite D call. CDR1 is MNHEY, CDR2 SMNVEV, per germline (reference sequence). The CDR3 length is 14 residues. V lost 5 bases, J lost 5 bases, and 14 bases lay in between. CDR3 nucleotides: TGTGCCAGCAGTAAGGAGTTGCCCAAAGATACGCAGTATTTT. It translates to CASSKELPKDTQYF.

About this clone: The same CDR3 is also encoded by other DNA sequences in this sample. This CDR3 reads CASSLGRGAYEQYV. CDR3 sequence (DNA): TGTGCCAGCAGCTTGGGTAGGGGGGCCTATGAGCAGTACGTC. This chain uses TRBV7-8 with TRBJ2-7, with D perhaps being TRBD1 or TRBD2 (6 bases each). Germline CDR1 and CDR2: SGHVS and FQNEAQ. The CDR3 runs to 14 residues.

The chain employs TRBV5-6 and TRBJ1-5; D perhaps matches TRBD1 (5 bases). Germline V lookup: CDR1 SGHDT, CDR2 YYEEEE. Trimming stripped 1 base from V and 3 bases from J, with 11 bases between. The CDR3 contains 15 residues. The CDR3 DNA reads as TGTGCCAGCAGCTTGAGGGACCGAGACAATCAGCCCCAGCATTTT. Translation: CASSLRDRDNQPQHF.

The V gene is TRBV28, the J gene TRBJ1-4; 8 nucleotides align to TRBD1. V shed 2 bases and J 5 bases; nucleotides not matched to a gene: 10. CDR3 length equals 17 residues. Germline CDR1 MDHEN, CDR2 SYDVKM. The CDR3: CASSLNKWTGNNEKLFF. In DNA form, the CDR3 reads TGTGCCAGCAGTTTAAATAAATGGACAGGGAACAATGAAAAACTGTTTTTT.

The chain has TRBV2 and TRBJ2-5, with 9 bases that match TRBD2. J gave up 0 bases and V 6 bases, and 11 bases lay outside the gene matches. CDR1 SNHLY and CDR2 FYNNEI come from the germline V gene. This CDR3 contains 17 residues. CDR3 nucleotides: TGTGCCAGCAGAGGAATAGCGGGGGCGACGTACCAAGAGACCCAGTACTTC. The encoded protein is CASRGIAGATYQETQYF.